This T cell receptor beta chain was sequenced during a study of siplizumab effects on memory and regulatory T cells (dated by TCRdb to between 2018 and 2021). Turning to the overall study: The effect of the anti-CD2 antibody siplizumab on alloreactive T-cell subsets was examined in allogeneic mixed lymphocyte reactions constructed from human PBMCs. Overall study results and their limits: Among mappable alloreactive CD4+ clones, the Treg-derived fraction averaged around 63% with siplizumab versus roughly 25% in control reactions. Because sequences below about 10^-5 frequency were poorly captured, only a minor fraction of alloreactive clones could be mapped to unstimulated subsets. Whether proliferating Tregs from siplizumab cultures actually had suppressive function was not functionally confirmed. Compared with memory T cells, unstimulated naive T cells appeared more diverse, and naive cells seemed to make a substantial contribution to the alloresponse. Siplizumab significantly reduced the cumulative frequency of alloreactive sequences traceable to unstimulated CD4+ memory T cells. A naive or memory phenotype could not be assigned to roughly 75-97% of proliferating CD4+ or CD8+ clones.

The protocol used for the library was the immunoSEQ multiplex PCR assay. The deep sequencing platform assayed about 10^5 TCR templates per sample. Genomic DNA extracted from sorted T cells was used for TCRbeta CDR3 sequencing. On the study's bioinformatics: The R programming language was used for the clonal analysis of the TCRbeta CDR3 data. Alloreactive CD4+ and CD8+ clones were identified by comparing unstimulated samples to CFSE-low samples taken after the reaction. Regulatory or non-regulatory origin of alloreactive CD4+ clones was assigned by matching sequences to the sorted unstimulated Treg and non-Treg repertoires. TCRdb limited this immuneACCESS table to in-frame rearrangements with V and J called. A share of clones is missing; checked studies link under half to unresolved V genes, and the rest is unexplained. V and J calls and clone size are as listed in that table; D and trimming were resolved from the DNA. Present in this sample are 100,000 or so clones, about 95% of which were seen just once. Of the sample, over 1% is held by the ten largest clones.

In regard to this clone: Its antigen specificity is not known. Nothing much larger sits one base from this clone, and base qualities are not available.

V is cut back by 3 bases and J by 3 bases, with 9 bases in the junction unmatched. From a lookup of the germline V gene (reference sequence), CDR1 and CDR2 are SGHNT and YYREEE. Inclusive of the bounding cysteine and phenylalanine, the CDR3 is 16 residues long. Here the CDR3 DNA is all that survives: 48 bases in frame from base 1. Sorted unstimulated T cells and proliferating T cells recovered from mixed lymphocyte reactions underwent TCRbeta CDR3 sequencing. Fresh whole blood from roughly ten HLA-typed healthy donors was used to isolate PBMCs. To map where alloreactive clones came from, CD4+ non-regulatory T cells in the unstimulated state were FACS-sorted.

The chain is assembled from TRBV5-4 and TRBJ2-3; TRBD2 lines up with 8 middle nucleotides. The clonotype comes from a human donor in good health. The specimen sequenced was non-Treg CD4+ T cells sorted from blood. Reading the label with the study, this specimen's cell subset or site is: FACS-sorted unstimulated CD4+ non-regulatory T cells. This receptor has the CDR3 CASSSERESRTDTQYF. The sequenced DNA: TGTGCCAGCAGCTCCGAGCGGGAGAGTCGAACAGATACGCAGTATTTT. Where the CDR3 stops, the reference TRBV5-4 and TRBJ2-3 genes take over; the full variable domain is ETGVTQSPTHLIKTRGQQVTLRCSSQSGHNTVSWYQQALGQGPQFIFQYYREEENGRGNFPPRFSGLQFPNYSSELNVNALELDDSALYLCASSSERESRTDTQYFGPGTRLTVL.